Following are 28 T cell receptor beta chains from one sample sequenced in a study of blood T cell repertoires in COVID-19. Some clones are missing from TCRdb's copy, which holds only in-frame ones; the method was immunoSEQ multiplex PCR. The sample lists more than 75,000 clones; about 89% were seen once. The sample taken for sequencing was peripheral blood. These receptors all come from a man aged 45-65 years with COVID-19, enrolled during active disease.

This clone was found once. DNA for the CDR3: TGTGCCAGCAGCCAAGATCGCAGGGGATTGGCTGGCTACACCTTC. It translates to CASSQDRRGLAGYTF. This rearrangement joins TRBV14 to TRBJ1-2, with a tentative D call TRBD1 (6 bases). The germline V and J ends were trimmed by 0 bases and 7 bases, with 15 bases remaining between them. Per the germline V gene, CDR1 is SGHDN and CDR2 is FVKESK. The CDR3 is 15 amino acids.

This rearrangement joins TRBV28 to TRBJ2-5; the match to TRBD1 covers 9 bases. The germline gives CDR1 MDHEN, CDR2 SYDVKM. V lost 10 bases, J lost 3 bases, and 6 bases stayed unmatched. The CDR3 is 13 amino acids. DNA of the CDR3: TGTGCCACGGAACGGGACAGGGAAGAGACCCAGTACTTC. This sequence encodes CATERDREETQYF. Full variable domain (rest looked up from reference TRBV28 and TRBJ2-5): DVKVTQSSRYLVKRTGEKVFLECVQDMDHENMFWYRQDPGLGLRLIYFSYDVKMKEKGDIPEGYSVSREKKERFSLILESASTNQTSMYLCATERDREETQYFGPGTRLLVL.

The rearrangement joins TRBV30 to TRBJ1-5; D is undetermined. Germline V gives CDR1 GTSNPN, CDR2 SVGIG (reference sequence). CDR3 length: 13 residues. The V gene lost 2 bases and the J gene lost 7 bases, with 12 bases spanning the gap. In nucleotides, the CDR3 is TGTGCCTGGAGTCCCCATTCAATCCAGCCCCAGCATTTT. Amino acids: CAWSPHSIQPQHF.

The chain recombines TRBV9 with TRBJ2-3, with 15 bases matching TRBD2. The junction had 16 bases not matched to a gene; V was cut back by 6 bases and J by 2 bases. Germline CDR1 reads SGDLS; CDR2 reads YYNGEE. This CDR3 spans 20 amino acids. The chain's CDR3 is CASTALPGLAGGHFTDTQYF. CDR3 nucleotides: TGTGCCAGCACCGCTTTGCCGGGACTAGCGGGGGGACACTTCACAGATACGCAGTATTTT.

The chain combines TRBV7-8 with TRBJ2-2, with a tentative D call TRBD1 (6 bases). V shed 3 bases and J shed 2 bases, with 10 bases lying between them. The germline V gene encodes CDR1 SGHVS and CDR2 FQNEAQ. The CDR3 has 15 amino acids. In nucleotides, the CDR3 is TGTGCCAGCAGCTTTTCAGGGGCAAACACCGGGGAGCTGTTTTTT. Its translation: CASSFSGANTGELFF.

The CDR3 sequence: CASKSSGPTYNEQFF. As DNA, the CDR3 is TGTGCCAGCAAGTCTAGCGGGCCAACCTACAATGAGCAGTTCTTC. This chain joins TRBV2 and TRBJ2-1; 8 bases map to TRBD2. Trimming took 7 bases from V and 2 from J; bases not matched to a gene: 7. Germline CDR1 SNHLY, CDR2 FYNNEI. The CDR3 is 15 amino acids.

The chain has TRBV30 and TRBJ1-6; D not certain. Germline V gene data show CDR1 as GTSNPN and CDR2 as SVGIG (reference sequence). The CDR3 spans 13 residues. V was cut by 5 bases and J by 9 bases, with 14 bases left in between. CDR3 loop: CAWRQVLLSPLHF. The CDR3 DNA reads as TGTGCCTGGCGCCAGGTCCTACTTTCACCCCTCCACTTT.

The chain couples TRBV4-1 to TRBJ2-7; 10 bases align to TRBD1. Trimming cost V 4 bases and J 5 bases; bases outside gene matches: 8. Germline lookup yields CDR1 MGHRA and CDR2 YSYEKL. This CDR3 contains 15 residues. Here the CDR3 reads CASSRGDRGTHEQYF. The CDR3 bases are TGCGCCAGCAGCCGAGGGGACAGGGGAACCCACGAGCAGTACTTC.

This clone was seen only once. The rearrangement links TRBV20-1 to TRBJ1-2, with D unresolved. Germline CDR1 reads DFQATT; CDR2 reads SNEGSKA (reference sequence). The CDR3 totals 13 residues. V lost 3 bases and J lost 7, with 15 bases in between. CDR3 residues: CSASQGWTGGYTF. In DNA form, the CDR3 reads TGCAGTGCTAGTCAAGGCTGGACTGGTGGCTACACCTTC.

The rearrangement uses TRBV6-5 and TRBJ2-1; D may be TRBD2 (6 bases). This CDR3 region has 13 residues. Trimming pared 4 bases from V and 7 bases from J, leaving 11 bases between. In germline, CDR1 is MNHEY, CDR2 SVGAGI. The CDR3 DNA follows: TGTGCCAGCAGTTGGGCCCGGGGGAATGAGCAGTTCTTC. Residues: CASSWARGNEQFF.

Concerning this clone: The junction does not match germline at one end; this may be a read error. In the same sample, other DNA sequences code for this CDR3. The chain recombines TRBV5-4 with TRBJ2-7; D uncertain. The length of the CDR3 is 17 residues. Germline lookup yields CDR1 SGHNT and CDR2 YYREEE (reference sequence). The CDR3 region has the DNA TGTGCCAGCAGCTTTTGCTGGTCCGTAGCCGTTACCTACGAACAGTACTTC. Amino acid sequence: CASSFCWSVAVTYEQYF.

The rearrangement links TRBV6-6 to TRBJ1-2; TRBD1 matches at 9 bases. With 5 bases clipped from V and 4 bases from J, the junction kept 5 bases outside the gene matches. Germline V gene sequence: CDR1 MNHNY, CDR2 SVGAGI (reference sequence). CDR3 length: 14 residues. CDR3 DNA: TGTGCCAGCAGTCCGGGACAGGGCTCCTATGGCTACACCTTC. It specifies CASSPGQGSYGYTF.

CDR3 region: CASSQVSGSNTDTQYF. CDR3 in DNA: TGTGCCAGCAGCCAAGTCTCCGGGAGCAACACAGATACGCAGTATTTT. The chain couples TRBV14 to TRBJ2-3; possible D gene TRBD2, 6 bases. V was pared by 1 base and J by 2 bases, with 13 bases between. This CDR3 spans 16 amino acids. Germline-derived CDR1 and CDR2 are SGHDN and FVKESK.

The genes are TRBV6-1 and TRBJ1-4; D is uncertain. Germline lookup yields CDR1 MNHNS and CDR2 SASEGT. Trimming left V 6 bases short and J 0 bases short, with 8 bases between. The length of the CDR3 is 14 residues. The DNA for the CDR3 is TGTGCCAGCAGGGAGGTTGCAACTAATGAAAAACTGTTTTTT. The encoded protein is CASREVATNEKLFF.

The chain has TRBV7-3 and TRBJ2-2, with a tentative D call TRBD2 (5 bases). The CDR3 length is 17 residues. Germline values: CDR1 SGHTA, CDR2 FQGTGA. V dropped 4 bases and J dropped 2 bases, with 17 bases sitting between them. CDR3 sequence reads: CASSSSPLGSNTGELFF. CDR3 coding DNA: TGTGCCAGCAGCTCAAGCCCACTAGGGTCAAACACCGGGGAGCTGTTTTTT.

The gene calls are TRBV2 and TRBJ2-2; TRBD2 might be the D (6 bases). Germline loops: CDR1 SNHLY, CDR2 FYNNEI. Trimming took off 3 bases at V and 3 bases at J, with 11 bases between the two ends. The CDR3 contains 15 residues. DNA of the CDR3: TGTGCCAGCAGTGAGACCGGGGGATACACCGGGGAGCTGTTTTTT. It translates to CASSETGGYTGELFF.

This clone came up a few times. This chain joins TRBV5-4 and TRBJ2-7, with D possibly being TRBD2 (5 bases). Germline loops: CDR1 SGHNT, CDR2 YYREEE (reference sequence). The CDR3 consists of 14 residues. The germline V and J ends were trimmed by 6 bases and 1 base, with 14 bases remaining between them. CDR3 sequence (DNA): TGTGCCAGCAACCGCGGCGGGTATTCCTACGAGCAGTACTTC. This gives the protein CASNRGGYSYEQYF.

V is TRBV27 and J is TRBJ1-5, with a weak D call TRBD1 (5 bases). Trimming stripped 0 bases from V and 7 bases from J, with 13 bases between. CDR3 length equals 15 residues. Per the germline V gene, CDR1 is MNHEY and CDR2 is SMNVEV (reference sequence). CDR3 sequence (DNA): TGTGCCAGCAGTTTATCGGGAGGGGCAGGGCAGCCCCAGCATTTT. It yields the protein CASSLSGGAGQPQHF.

Written as DNA, the CDR3 is TGTGCCAGCAGCCCATATAATTCACCCCTCCACTTT. Encoded protein: CASSPYNSPLHF. The J gene is TRBJ1-6, the V gene TRBV7-9; D remains ambiguous. Germline CDR1 SEHNR, CDR2 FQNEAQ (reference sequence). The CDR3 runs 12 residues. The germline V and J ends were trimmed by 5 bases and 4 bases, with 3 bases remaining between them.

The CDR3: CASSPSDSPWRYTF. The DNA of the CDR3 is TGCGCCAGCAGCCCCTCCGACAGTCCTTGGCGCTACACCTTC. The V gene is TRBV5-1, the J gene TRBJ1-2; a possible D gene is TRBD1 (5 bases). V lost 4 bases and J 9 bases, leaving 19 bases between the germline ends. Germline V lookup: CDR1 SGHRS, CDR2 YFSETQ. The CDR3 is 14 amino acids.

The chain couples TRBV19 to TRBJ1-4, with D tentatively TRBD1 (6 bases). V shed 4 bases and J shed 8 bases, with 14 bases lying between them. In germline, CDR1 is LNHDA, CDR2 SQIVND (reference sequence). CDR3 size: 14 residues. The CDR3: CASSTHRESEKLFF. Written as DNA, the CDR3 is TGTGCCAGTAGTACCCACAGGGAAAGCGAAAAACTGTTTTTT.

J is TRBJ2-5 and V is TRBV15; D perhaps matches TRBD1 (6 bases). The CDR3 runs 16 residues. CDR1 is LNHNV and CDR2 is YYDKDF in the germline V gene (reference sequence). The V end lost 4 bases, the J end lost 5 bases, and 20 bases lay between the germline ends. Written as DNA, the CDR3 is TGTGCCACCAGCATCCCAGGGGTGGGCACGGGCGAGACCCAGTACTTC. Its protein product is CATSIPGVGTGETQYF. Looking up the rest from reference TRBV15 and TRBJ2-5 gives the full variable domain: DAMVIQNPRYQVTQFGKPVTLSCSQTLNHNVMYWYQQKSSQAPKLLFHYYDKDFNNEADTPDNFQSRRPNTSFCFLDIRSPGLGDTAMYLCATSIPGVGTGETQYFGPGTRLLVL.

The chain links TRBV6-2 or TRBV6-3 to TRBJ1-3; D not certain. Trimming stripped 7 bases from V and 0 bases from J, with 10 bases between. This CDR3 has 14 residues. Per germline, CDR1 MNHEY and CDR2 SVGEGT. CDR3 residues: CASTPGGSGNTIYF. CDR3 DNA: TGTGCCAGCACCCCAGGCGGCTCTGGAAACACCATATATTTT.

This sequence joins TRBV7-8 and TRBJ2-2, with D tentatively TRBD2 (7 bases). The germline V gene has CDR1 SGHVS and CDR2 FQNEAQ. CDR3 length: 17 residues. V shed 5 bases and J shed 5 bases, with 21 bases lying between them. CDR3: CASSQLTGGRGTGELFF. DNA for the CDR3: TGTGCCAGCAGCCAGCTAACGGGGGGAAGGGGGACCGGGGAGCTGTTTTTT.

CDR3 nucleotides: TGTGCCAGCAGCCATTTCTCAGGGTCGAACACCGGGGAGCTGTTTTTT. Amino acid sequence: CASSHFSGSNTGELFF. The rearrangement links TRBV4-2 to TRBJ2-2, with a tentative D call TRBD1 (5 bases). Germline V CDR1 and CDR2: LGHNA, YNFKEQ. Trimming removed 3 bases from V and 0 bases from J, with 11 bases in between. The CDR3 spans 16 residues.

Regarding this clone: Different DNA sequences within this sample yield the same CDR3. The chain couples TRBV7-9 to TRBJ1-2, with D uncertain. V was shortened by 1 base and J by 3 bases, with 6 bases between the two germline ends. CDR1 SEHNR and CDR2 FQNEAQ come from the germline V gene (reference sequence). The CDR3 covers 13 residues. The CDR3 protein is CASSLGRDYGYTF. CDR3 nucleotides: TGTGCCAGCAGCTTAGGCCGAGACTATGGCTACACCTTC.

The genes are TRBV5-1 and TRBJ2-2; tentative D call: TRBD1 (6 bases). The CDR3 is 17 amino acids. The germline V gene encodes CDR1 SGHRS and CDR2 YFSETQ. V was pared by 0 bases and J by 1 base, with 13 bases between. CDR3 nucleotide sequence: TGCGCCAGCAGCTTGGCCTTAAGAGGGGGGAACACCGGGGAGCTGTTTTTT. Its translation is CASSLALRGGNTGELFF.

This rearrangement joins TRBV7-6 to TRBJ2-3, with TRBD1 matching 9 bases. Germline V gene data show CDR1 as SGHVS and CDR2 as FNYEAQ. Trimming removed 5 bases from V and 0 bases from J; junction bases left unmatched: 6. The CDR3 sequence is 16 residues long. Written as DNA, the CDR3 is TGTGCCAGCAGCCTCGGGACAGGGACTAGCACAGATACGCAGTATTTT. Translated, it gives CASSLGTGTSTDTQYF.